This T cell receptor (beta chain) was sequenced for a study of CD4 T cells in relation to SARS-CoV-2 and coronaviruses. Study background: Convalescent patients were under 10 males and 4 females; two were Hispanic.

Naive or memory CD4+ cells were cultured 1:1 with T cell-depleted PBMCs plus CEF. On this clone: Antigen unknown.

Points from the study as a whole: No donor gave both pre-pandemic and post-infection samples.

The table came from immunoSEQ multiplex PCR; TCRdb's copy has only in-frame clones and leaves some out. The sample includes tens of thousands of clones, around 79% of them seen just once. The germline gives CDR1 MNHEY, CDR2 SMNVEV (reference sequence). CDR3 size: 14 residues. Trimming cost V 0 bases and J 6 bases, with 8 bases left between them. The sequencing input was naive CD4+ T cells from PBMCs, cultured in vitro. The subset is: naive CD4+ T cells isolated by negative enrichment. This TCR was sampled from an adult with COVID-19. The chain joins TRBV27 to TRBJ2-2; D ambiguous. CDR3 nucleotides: TGTGCCAGCAGTTTATCCCTCCCAGCCGGGGAGCTGTTTTTT. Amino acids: CASSLSLPAGELFF.